A selection of T cell receptor beta chains follows, all from one sample in a study of blood T cell repertoires in COVID-19. Assay: immunoSEQ multiplex PCR; the TCRdb copy retains only in-frame clones and omits some. The table lists 150,000 to 190,000 clones, 80% to 90% of them singletons. Source material: peripheral blood. Source of these receptors: a woman aged 45-59 years with acute or convalescent COVID-19. CDR3s include the opening cysteine and the closing phenylalanine or tryptophan. Each record gives: V gene, D gene, J gene, CDR3 protein. A D gene is named only where the DNA matches it firmly.

v_gene: TRBV11-3
d_gene: .
j_gene: TRBJ1-4
CDR3aa: CASSAGGSTNEKLFF

v_gene: TRBV12-3/TRBV12-4
d_gene: .
j_gene: TRBJ1-1
CDR3aa: CASSVQSNTEAFF

v_gene: TRBV2
d_gene: .
j_gene: TRBJ2-7
CDR3aa: CASSGQGYEQYF

v_gene: TRBV18
d_gene: .
j_gene: TRBJ2-3
CDR3aa: CASSPLNTDTQYF

v_gene: TRBV28
d_gene: .
j_gene: TRBJ2-1
CDR3aa: CASTRGPNGYNEQFF

v_gene: TRBV25-1
d_gene: .
j_gene: TRBJ1-2
CDR3aa: CASSEFSGSPNYGYTF

v_gene: TRBV6-6
d_gene: TRBD2
j_gene: TRBJ2-7
CDR3aa: CASRPTSGTLHEQYF

v_gene: TRBV11-2
d_gene: TRBD1
j_gene: TRBJ1-4
CDR3aa: CASSLRGPTNEKLFF

v_gene: TRBV6-2/TRBV6-3
d_gene: .
j_gene: TRBJ2-7
CDR3aa: CASSLAGPYYEQYF

v_gene: TRBV3-1/TRBV3-2
d_gene: .
j_gene: TRBJ2-6
CDR3aa: CASSQDSSGANVLTF

v_gene: TRBV7-9
d_gene: .
j_gene: TRBJ1-4
CDR3aa: CASSSLRQEDRPNEKLFF

v_gene: TRBV7-9
d_gene: .
j_gene: TRBJ1-6
CDR3aa: CASSSWTPPSSPLHF